This TCR beta chain originates from a study of shared clonotypes between healthy human individuals. Here immunoSEQ multiplex PCR was the method, and the copy in TCRdb shows in-frame clones only, minus some. This table holds about 1 million clones, 75% found once. This clone was counted between two and nine times. This CDR3 is 14 amino acids long. V lost 3 bases to trimming and J lost 8 bases, with 15 bases between them. Per the germline V gene, CDR1 is SGHRS and CDR2 is YFSETQ. The rearrangement uses TRBV5-1 and TRBJ2-1; TRBD1 might be the D (6 bases). The clonotype originates from a man aged 18 to 29 in good health. The sequencing sample was made of memory CD4+ T cells sorted from blood. Subset in this sample: CD45RA-negative fraction. This chain's CDR3 is CASSSGQPLDEQFF. CDR3 in DNA: TGCGCCAGCAGCTCGGGACAACCCCTAGATGAGCAGTTCTTC.